One sample yielded the 8 T cell receptor beta chains listed below, sequenced in a study of Ad26.COV2.S vaccination and SARS-CoV-2 variants. Data came from immunoSEQ multiplex PCR; TCRdb stores just in-frame clones and leaves some out. The table lists around 140,000 clones, roughly 85% of them singletons. The starting material was peripheral blood, obtained after recovery from COVID-19. These receptors all come from a human donor who had recovered from COVID-19.

The DNA of the CDR3 is TGTGCCAGCCTCCCGGGGGGCGGCTATAGCAATCAGCCCCAGCATTTT. Translation: CASLPGGGYSNQPQHF. The V and J genes are TRBV2 and TRBJ1-5, with D possibly being TRBD1 (6 bases). CDR1 and CDR2 (germline): SNHLY, FYNNEI. V lost 8 bases, J lost 0 bases, and 17 bases lay in between. This CDR3 has 16 amino acids.

This clone was recorded only once. The CDR3 spells CAWTRTSKSGEQYF. The DNA of the CDR3 is TGTGCCTGGACCCGGACTTCCAAGTCTGGCGAGCAGTACTTC. This chain links TRBV30 with TRBJ2-7, with D perhaps TRBD2 (5 bases). CDR1 is GTSNPN, CDR2 SVGIG, per germline (reference sequence). There are 14 residues in the CDR3. Deletions cut 4 bases from V and 6 bases from J, with 19 bases between.

The genes are TRBV12-3 or TRBV12-4 and TRBJ1-5; tentatively, D is TRBD1 (5 bases). Trimming pared 6 bases from V and 6 bases from J, leaving 9 bases between. The CDR3 extends over 12 amino acids. CDR3 residues: CASRGPTQPQHF. The CDR3 DNA reads as TGTGCCAGCAGGGGGCCTACTCAGCCCCAGCATTTT.

The sample holds one count of this clone. The chain employs TRBV29-1 and TRBJ2-2; perhaps TRBD1 as D (6 bases). CDR1 and CDR2 from the germline V gene are SQVTM and ANQGSEA. This CDR3 region has 13 residues. This CDR3 reads CTYRDTITGELFF. DNA of the CDR3: TGCACCTACCGGGACACCATCACCGGGGAGCTGTTTTTT.

The rearrangement uses TRBV28 and TRBJ1-2, with D perhaps TRBD1 (6 bases). The CDR3 runs 13 residues. V lost 3 bases, J lost 8 bases, and 13 bases lay in between. Germline lookup yields CDR1 MDHEN and CDR2 SYDVKM. As DNA, the CDR3 is TGTGCCAGCAGTTTGGGGGGCTTCGGGGGCTACACCTTC. It specifies CASSLGGFGGYTF.

V is TRBV19 and J is TRBJ2-1, with 12 bases identical to TRBD1. Germline CDR1 is LNHDA and CDR2 is SQIVND (reference sequence). V lost 8 bases to trimming and J lost 7 bases; unmatched junction nucleotides: 6. The CDR3 has 14 amino acids. In nucleotides, the CDR3 is TGTGCCAGTTTGGGACAGGGGGCAGTAAATGAGCAGTTCTTC. Translating it yields CASLGQGAVNEQFF.

J is TRBJ2-6 and V is TRBV6-1; D remains ambiguous. The V end was cut by 0 bases, the J end by 1 base, with 4 bases between. This CDR3 has 15 amino acids. Germline V CDR1 and CDR2: MNHNS, SASEGT. The CDR3 nucleotides read TGTGCCAGCAGTGAAGCGCAGTCTGGGGCCAACGTCCTGACTTTC. This codes for CASSEAQSGANVLTF.

The rearrangement links TRBV5-1 to TRBJ2-3; the match to TRBD2 covers 11 bases. The germline V gene has CDR1 SGHRS and CDR2 YFSETQ. CDR3 size: 15 residues. V shed 0 bases and J 4 bases; nucleotides not matched to a gene: 1. This chain's CDR3 is CASSLGGLAADTQYF. Written as DNA, the CDR3 is TGCGCCAGCAGCTTGGGGGGACTAGCGGCAGATACGCAGTATTTT.